The 20 T cell receptor beta chains given below trace back to one sample, sequenced in a study of T cells in localized non-small cell lung cancer. The method was immunoSEQ multiplex PCR; TCRdb's version includes in-frame clones alone and lacks a portion of them. The profile shows about 2,900 clones, around 34% of them singletons. Sequencing was performed on normal lung tissue next to the tumor, taken before any cancer treatment. All receptors derive from a male donor aged 60 or older with stage I squamous cell lung carcinoma.

CDR3 protein: CASSPPGTPIMNTEAFF. CDR3 in DNA: TGTGCCAGCTCACCACCCGGGACACCCATCATGAACACTGAAGCTTTCTTT. The V and J genes are TRBV18 and TRBJ1-1; D is perhaps TRBD1 (6 bases). V lost 0 bases and J 0 bases, leaving 14 bases between the germline ends. This CDR3 contains 17 residues. Germline V lookup: CDR1 KGHSH, CDR2 LQKENI.

The rearrangement joins TRBV11-3 to TRBJ2-1; TRBD2 matches 9 bases. The ends lost 5 bases at V and 1 base at J; junction bases unmatched: 9. Germline V gives CDR1 SGHNT, CDR2 YENEEA. The CDR3 runs 17 residues. The CDR3 here is CASSPRGGDTSYNEQFF. The CDR3 region has the DNA TGTGCCAGCAGCCCGCGGGGGGGCGATACATCCTACAATGAGCAGTTCTTC.

The chain carries TRBV30 and TRBJ1-2; D is unclear. This CDR3 is 11 amino acids long. Germline CDR1 GTSNPN, CDR2 SVGIG (reference sequence). V lost 3 bases, J lost 4 bases, and 6 bases lay in between. The CDR3 DNA reads TGTGCCTGGAGCTTAGGCTATGGCTACACCTTC. This codes for CAWSLGYGYTF. The full variable domain, with the rest looked up from reference TRBV30 and TRBJ1-2, is SQTIHQWPATLVQPVGSPLSLECTVEGTSNPNLYWYRQAAGRGLQLLFYSVGIGQISSEVPQNLSASRPQDRQFILSSKKLLLSDSGFYLCAWSLGYGYTFGSGTRLTVV.

By its share, this clone is medium-sized (0.01 to 0.1%). The junction and the germline gene differ at one end; a read error may be behind it. The chain links TRBV28 to TRBJ2-7, with D tentatively TRBD1 or TRBD2 (5 bases each). Germline loops: CDR1 MDHEN, CDR2 SYDVKM. This CDR3 contains 14 residues. The CDR3 sequence is CASGLDGWGNEQYF. CDR3 coding DNA: TGTGCCAGCGGTTTGGACGGGTGGGGGAACGAGCAGTACTTC.

This clone was counted between two and nine times. This rearrangement joins TRBV11-3 to TRBJ1-5; D is unclear. This CDR3 is built from 18 residues. Germline V lookup: CDR1 SGHNT, CDR2 YENEEA. The V and J ends lost 3 bases and 0 bases respectively, with 18 bases between them. CDR3 in amino acids: CASSLKFSGGVSNQPQHF. CDR3 nucleotides: TGTGCCAGCAGCTTGAAGTTTTCTGGCGGGGTTAGCAATCAGCCCCAGCATTTT.

The chain carries TRBV6-8 and TRBJ1-3; D is unclear. Germline CDR1 and CDR2: MNHGY and SAAAGT. This CDR3 is 12 amino acids long. V lost 7 bases and J lost 3, with 7 bases in between. CDR3 protein: CASMGSGNTIYF. CDR3 coding DNA: TGTGCCAGCATGGGCAGTGGAAACACCATATATTTT.

The gene calls are TRBV6-4 and TRBJ2-7; D gene unclear. V was cut by 7 bases and J by 4 bases, with 8 bases left in between. CDR1 and CDR2 (germline): MRHNA, SNTAGT. This CDR3 has 11 amino acids. CDR3 nucleotide sequence: TGTGCCAGCACAAACGGGTACGAGCAGTACTTC. As protein: CASTNGYEQYF.

By sample fraction, this clone is medium-sized. This sample includes further DNA sequences coding for the same CDR3. The rearrangement uses TRBV6-8 and TRBJ1-1, with a weak D call TRBD1 (5 bases). The germline CDR1 and CDR2 sequences are MNHGY and SAAAGT. The CDR3 is 14 amino acids. The V and J ends lost 4 bases and 1 base respectively, with 10 bases between them. The CDR3 spells CASSWGGRNTEAFF. The CDR3 DNA reads TGTGCCAGCAGTTGGGGGGGTAGGAACACTGAAGCTTTCTTT.

This clone was picked up a small number of times. This sequence joins TRBV9 and TRBJ2-2; the match to TRBD1 covers 8 bases. Germline lookup yields CDR1 SGDLS and CDR2 YYNGEE. The CDR3 runs 17 residues. V shed 3 bases and J 0 bases; nucleotides not matched to a gene: 7. Here the CDR3 DNA reads TGTGCCAGCAGCGCAAGAGGACAGGGAGCGAACACCGGGGAGCTGTTTTTT. Translated, it gives CASSARGQGANTGELFF.

V and J are TRBV30 and TRBJ2-1, with 10 bases lining up with TRBD1. The germline gives CDR1 GTSNPN, CDR2 SVGIG (reference sequence). This CDR3 has 13 amino acids. With 7 bases clipped from V and 6 bases from J, the junction kept 6 bases outside the gene matches. The CDR3, as DNA: TGTGCCTCGGACAGGGGGAAACTCAATGAGCAGTTCTTC. Translation gives CASDRGKLNEQFF.

The chain has TRBV11-3 and TRBJ1-1, with D possibly matching TRBD1 (5 bases). The CDR3 covers 14 residues. V lost 5 bases to trimming and J lost 1 base, with 11 bases between them. Germline CDR1 and CDR2: SGHNT and YENEEA. The CDR3, as DNA: TGTGCCAGCAGCCCGTTTACAGGGAACACTGAAGCTTTCTTT. Protein product: CASSPFTGNTEAFF. Variable domain in full (rest from reference TRBV11-3 and TRBJ1-1): EAGVVQSPRYKIIEKKQPVAFWCNPISGHNTLYWYLQNLGQGPELLIRYENEEAVDDSQLPKDRFSAERLKGVDSTLKIQPAELGDSAVYLCASSPFTGNTEAFFGQGTRLTVV.

This chain connects TRBV6-8 to TRBJ2-5; a weak D match, TRBD2 (6 bases). Germline CDR1 MNHGY, CDR2 SAAAGT. The CDR3 runs 15 residues. Trimming cost V 0 bases and J 3 bases, with 11 bases left between them. The CDR3 bases are TGTGCCAGCAGTTACTCCGGGGGAGTGGAAGAGACCCAGTACTTC. It specifies CASSYSGGVEETQYF.

This clone occurred a few times. The junction differs from germline at one of its ends, possibly a read error. The rearrangement joins TRBV9 to TRBJ2-7; the D gene is possibly TRBD2 (6 bases). The CDR3 loop spans 13 amino acids. The germline V gene has CDR1 SGDLS and CDR2 YYNGEE. The CDR3 DNA reads TGTGCCAGCAGTGAAGGCAATTCGGACTATCAGGGCTTC. Its protein is CASSEGNSDYQGF. The full variable domain, with the rest looked up from reference TRBV9 and TRBJ2-7, is DSGVTQTPKHLITATGQRVTLRCSPRSGDLSVYWYQQSLDQGLQFLIQYYNGEERAKGNILERFSAQQFPDLHSELNLSSLELGDSALYFCASSEGNSDYQGFGPGTRLTVT.

The chain recombines TRBV9 with TRBJ2-5; 8 positions match TRBD1. The V gene end was trimmed by 0 bases and the J gene end by 6 bases; junction bases not matched to a gene: 10. The germline gives CDR1 SGDLS, CDR2 YYNGEE. The CDR3 covers 16 residues. The CDR3: CASSVAGTGGHQTQYF. The DNA for the CDR3 is TGTGCCAGCAGCGTAGCCGGGACAGGAGGGCACCAGACCCAGTACTTC.

The chain links TRBV9 to TRBJ1-6; no clear D. Germline CDR1 and CDR2: SGDLS and YYNGEE. V gave up 5 bases and J gave up 8 bases, with 11 bases separating them. The CDR3 is 13 amino acids. As DNA, the CDR3 is TGTGCCAGCAGTGATATAGAGGATTCACCCCTCCACTTT. Protein sequence: CASSDIEDSPLHF.

The rearrangement links TRBV9 to TRBJ1-2; 7 bases match TRBD1. With V trimmed by 4 bases and J by 8 bases, 8 bases remained unmatched. This CDR3 comprises 13 residues. Germline V CDR1 and CDR2: SGDLS, YYNGEE. This CDR3 is CASSPGTAGGYTF. The CDR3 region has the DNA TGTGCCAGCAGCCCCGGGACAGCCGGCGGCTACACCTTC.

This clone came up a few times. This chain links TRBV6-8 with TRBJ1-6, with D uncertain. Deletions cut 2 bases from V and 2 bases from J, with 7 bases between. CDR1 and CDR2 from the germline V gene are MNHGY and SAAAGT. The CDR3 is 15 amino acids. DNA of the CDR3: TGTGCCAGCAGTTACACCGACACCTATAATTCACCCCTCCACTTT. Its protein product is CASSYTDTYNSPLHF.

The chain recombines TRBV18 with TRBJ2-5; D not certain. Germline V gene sequence: CDR1 KGHSH, CDR2 LQKENI. The CDR3 is 14 amino acids. V was shortened by 0 bases and J by 2 bases, with 7 bases between the two germline ends. CDR3: CASSPPVEQETQYF. CDR3 bases: TGTGCCAGCTCACCACCCGTGGAGCAAGAGACCCAGTACTTC.

This clone appeared a few times. The V gene is TRBV19, the J gene TRBJ2-5; D remains ambiguous. V was clipped by 2 bases and J by 5 bases, with 6 bases between them. Per the germline V gene, CDR1 is LNHDA and CDR2 is SQIVND (reference sequence). The CDR3 runs 12 residues. For the CDR3, the DNA is TGTGCCAGTAGTATAAATGGTGAGACCCAGTACTTC. Translation: CASSINGETQYF.

This clone was detected a few times. This chain connects TRBV6-8 to TRBJ1-2, with D hard to call. This CDR3 is built from 14 residues. Per the germline V gene, CDR1 is MNHGY and CDR2 is SAAAGT. Trimming stripped 6 bases from V and 5 bases from J, with 16 bases between. The DNA of the CDR3 is TGTGCCAGCAGAAACACGCAAGTGTGGTATGGCTACACCTTC. Its protein is CASRNTQVWYGYTF.